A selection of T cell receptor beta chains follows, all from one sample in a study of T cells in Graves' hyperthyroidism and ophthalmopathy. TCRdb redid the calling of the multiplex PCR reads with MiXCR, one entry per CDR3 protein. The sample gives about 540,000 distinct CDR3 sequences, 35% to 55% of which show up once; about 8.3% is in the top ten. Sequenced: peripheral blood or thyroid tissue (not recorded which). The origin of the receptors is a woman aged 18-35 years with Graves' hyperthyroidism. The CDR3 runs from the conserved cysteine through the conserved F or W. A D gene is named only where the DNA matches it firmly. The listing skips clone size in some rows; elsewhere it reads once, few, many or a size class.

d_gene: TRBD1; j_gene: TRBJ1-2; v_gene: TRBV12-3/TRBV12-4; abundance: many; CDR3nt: TGTGCCAGCAGTTTGGGACAGGGACGAATTTACTATGGCTACACCTTC; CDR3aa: CASSLGQGRIYYGYTF
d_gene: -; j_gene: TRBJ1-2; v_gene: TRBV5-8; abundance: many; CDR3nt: TGTGCCAGCAGCTTGGCGAGTGGCTACACCTTC; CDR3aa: CASSLASGYTF
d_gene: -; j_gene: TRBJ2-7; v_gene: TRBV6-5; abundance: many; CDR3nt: TGTGCCAGCAGGACTAGCTCCTACGAGCAGTACTTC; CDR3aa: CASRTSSYEQYF
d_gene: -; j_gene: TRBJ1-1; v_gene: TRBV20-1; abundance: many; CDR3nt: TGCAGTGCTCCATGGCGCGGGGGGCACACTGAAGCTTTCTTT; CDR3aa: CSAPWRGGHTEAFF
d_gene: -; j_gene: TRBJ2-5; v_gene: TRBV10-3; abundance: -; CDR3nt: TGTGCCATCAAGGACCAAGAGACCCAGTACTTC; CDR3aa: CAIKDQETQYF
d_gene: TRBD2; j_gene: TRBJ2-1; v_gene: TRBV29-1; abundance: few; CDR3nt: TGCAGCGTTGAATCTAGCGGGGTGACCAATGAGCAGTTCTTC; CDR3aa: CSVESSGVTNEQFF
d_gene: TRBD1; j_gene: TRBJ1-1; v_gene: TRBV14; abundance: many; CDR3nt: TGTGCCAGCAGCCCGTTAGGGACAGGCGAAGCTTTCTTT; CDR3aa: CASSPLGTGEAFF
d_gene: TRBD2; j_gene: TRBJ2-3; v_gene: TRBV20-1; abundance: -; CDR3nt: TGCAGTGCTAGGGCGGGACTAGCGGGAGGAACAGATACGCAGTATTTT; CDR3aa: CSARAGLAGGTDTQYF
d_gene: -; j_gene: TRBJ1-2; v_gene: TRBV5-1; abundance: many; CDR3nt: TGCGCCAGCAGCTTGGTGGAGAGCTATGGCTACACCTTC; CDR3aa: CASSLVESYGYTF
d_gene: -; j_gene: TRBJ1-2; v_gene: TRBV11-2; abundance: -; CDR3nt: TGTGCCAGCACCGATACGGTGTATGGCTACACCTTC; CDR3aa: CASTDTVYGYTF
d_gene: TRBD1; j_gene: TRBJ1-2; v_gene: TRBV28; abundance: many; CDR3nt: TGTGCCAGCAGTTTTGATAGGACAGGGCTTACCTTC; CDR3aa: CASSFDRTGLTF
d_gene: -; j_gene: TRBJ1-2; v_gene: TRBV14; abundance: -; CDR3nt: TGTGCCAGCAGCGAAGGCCAGGCTATCTATGGCTACACCTTC; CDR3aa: CASSEGQAIYGYTF
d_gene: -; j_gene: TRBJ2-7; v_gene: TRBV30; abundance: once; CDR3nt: TGTGCCTGGAGTGTATGGGCAGGACCCTCCTACGAGCAGTACTTC; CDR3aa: CAWSVWAGPSYEQYF
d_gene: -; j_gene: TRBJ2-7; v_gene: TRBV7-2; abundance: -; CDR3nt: TGTGCCAGCAGCCCGACGCGTTACAATGAGCAGTACTTC; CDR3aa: CASSPTRYNEQYF
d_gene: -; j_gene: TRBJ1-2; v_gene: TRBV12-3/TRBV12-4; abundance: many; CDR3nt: TGTGCCAGCAGTCTCCCGGGACGGCCAGCTAACTATGGCTACACCTTC; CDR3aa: CASSLPGRPANYGYTF
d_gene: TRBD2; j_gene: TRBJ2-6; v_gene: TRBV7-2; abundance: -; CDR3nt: TGTGCCAGCAGCCGGCGGGGGGATGACTATGGGGCCAACGTCCTGACTTTC; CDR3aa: CASSRRGDDYGANVLTF
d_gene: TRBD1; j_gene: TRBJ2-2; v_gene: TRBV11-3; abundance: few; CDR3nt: TGTGCCAGCAGCGCCTCTGGCTGGGACAGGAGCACCGGGGAGCTGTTTTTT; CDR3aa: CASSASGWDRSTGELFF
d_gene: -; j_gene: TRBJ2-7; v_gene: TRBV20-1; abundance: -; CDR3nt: TGCAGTGCTGCCATGACAGGAGCGTACGAGCAGTACTTC; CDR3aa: CSAAMTGAYEQYF
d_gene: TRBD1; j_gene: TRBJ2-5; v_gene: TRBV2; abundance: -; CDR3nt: TGTGCCAGCAGTGGACAGGGTATAGCAAATCAGCCCCAGTACTTC; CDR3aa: CASSGQGIANQPQYF
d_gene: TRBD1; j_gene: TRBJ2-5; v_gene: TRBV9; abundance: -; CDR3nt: TGTGCCAGCAGCATGGCGGACAGGGGCGGAGAGACCCAGTACTTC; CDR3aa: CASSMADRGGETQYF
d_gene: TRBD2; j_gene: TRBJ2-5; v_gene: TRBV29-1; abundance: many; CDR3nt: TGCAGCGGTGGGACTAGCGGGAGGAGGAGAGAGACCCAGTACTTC; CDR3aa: CSGGTSGRRRETQYF
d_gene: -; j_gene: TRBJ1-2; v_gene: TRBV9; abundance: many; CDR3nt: TGTGCCAGCAGCTCCCGTGGGACGGAAACTAACTATGGCTACACCTTC; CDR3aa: CASSSRGTETNYGYTF
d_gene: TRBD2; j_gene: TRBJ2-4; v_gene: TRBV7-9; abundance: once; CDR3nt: TGTGCCAGCTTTTCATTTCGCGGGAGGGCCAGAGGCATTCAGTACTTC; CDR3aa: CASFSFRGRARGIQYF
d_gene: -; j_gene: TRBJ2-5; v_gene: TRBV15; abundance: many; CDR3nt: TGTGCCACCAGCAGAGATTCAAGTCTCCAAGAGACCCAGTACTTC; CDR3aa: CATSRDSSLQETQYF
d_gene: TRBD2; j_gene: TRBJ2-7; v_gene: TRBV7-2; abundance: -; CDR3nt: TGTGCCAGCAGCTTATTGGGTAGCGGGGCGGGCAGAGAGCAGTACTTC; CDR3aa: CASSLLGSGAGREQYF
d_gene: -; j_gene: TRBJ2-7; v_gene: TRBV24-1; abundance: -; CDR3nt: TGTGTCACCATTGATCGGACAGTCAACTCCTACGAGCAGTACTTC; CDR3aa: CVTIDRTVNSYEQYF
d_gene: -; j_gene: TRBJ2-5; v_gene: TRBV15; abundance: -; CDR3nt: TGTGCCACCAGCAGCCCATCCGGGTCCCTACGCGGGGAGACCCAGTACTTC; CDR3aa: CATSSPSGSLRGETQYF
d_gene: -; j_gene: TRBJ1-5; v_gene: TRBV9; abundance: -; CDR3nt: TGTGCCAGCAGCGTAGGGGGGACAAGGAATCAGCCCCAGCATTTT; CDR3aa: CASSVGGTRNQPQHF